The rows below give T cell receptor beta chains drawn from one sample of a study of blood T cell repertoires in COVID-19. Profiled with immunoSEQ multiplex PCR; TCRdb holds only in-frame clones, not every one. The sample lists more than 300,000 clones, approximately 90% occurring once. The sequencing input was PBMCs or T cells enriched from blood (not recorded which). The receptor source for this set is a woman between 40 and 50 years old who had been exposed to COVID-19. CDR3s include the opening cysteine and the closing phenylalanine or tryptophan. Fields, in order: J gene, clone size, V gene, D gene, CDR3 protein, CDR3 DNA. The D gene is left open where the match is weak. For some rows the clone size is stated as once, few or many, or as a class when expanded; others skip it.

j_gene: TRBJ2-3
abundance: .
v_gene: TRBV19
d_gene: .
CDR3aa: CASSIGASSTDTQYF
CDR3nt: TGTGCCAGTAGTATAGGAGCATCTAGCACAGATACGCAGTATTTT

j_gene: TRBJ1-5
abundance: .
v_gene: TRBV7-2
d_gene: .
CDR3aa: CASSLGGWGGQPQHF
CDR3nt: TGTGCCAGCAGCTTAGGGGGTTGGGGAGGTCAGCCCCAGCATTTT

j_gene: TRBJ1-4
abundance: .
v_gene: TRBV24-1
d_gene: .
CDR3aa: CATSETPTGRHEKLFF
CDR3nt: TGTGCCACCAGTGAGACCCCGACAGGCAGACATGAAAAACTGTTTTTT

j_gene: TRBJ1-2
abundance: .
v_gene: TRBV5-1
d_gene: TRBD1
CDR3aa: CASSSPDRARGYTF
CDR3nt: TGCGCCAGCAGCTCGCCCGACAGGGCGCGCGGCTACACCTTC

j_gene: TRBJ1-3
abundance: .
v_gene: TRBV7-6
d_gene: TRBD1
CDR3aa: CASSSGQGVRNTIYF
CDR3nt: TGTGCCAGCAGCTCCGGACAGGGGGTTCGGAACACCATATATTTT

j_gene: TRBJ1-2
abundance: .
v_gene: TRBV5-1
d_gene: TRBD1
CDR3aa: CASSSSLGGNYGYTF
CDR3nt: TGCGCCAGCAGCTCCTCCCTAGGGGGCAACTATGGCTACACCTTC

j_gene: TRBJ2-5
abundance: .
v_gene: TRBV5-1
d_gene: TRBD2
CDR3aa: CASSLVGLADQETQYF
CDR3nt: TGCGCCAGCAGCTTGGTGGGGCTAGCGGACCAAGAGACCCAGTACTTC

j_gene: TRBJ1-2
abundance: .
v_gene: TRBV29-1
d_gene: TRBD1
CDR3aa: CSVAGTGDGYTF
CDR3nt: TGCAGCGTGGCCGGGACAGGGGATGGCTACACCTTC

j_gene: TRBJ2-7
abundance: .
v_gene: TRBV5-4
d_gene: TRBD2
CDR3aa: CASSLAGLAGAYEQYF
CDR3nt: TGTGCCAGCAGCTTGGCTGGGCTAGCGGGAGCCTACGAGCAGTACTTC

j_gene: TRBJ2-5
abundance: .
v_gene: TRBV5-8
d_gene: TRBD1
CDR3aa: CASSLRTGRVQETQYF
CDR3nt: TGTGCCAGCAGCCTCCGGACAGGGCGGGTCCAAGAGACCCAGTACTTC

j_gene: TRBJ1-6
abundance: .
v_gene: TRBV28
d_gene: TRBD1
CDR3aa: CASAGGPINSPLHF
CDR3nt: TGTGCCAGCGCAGGGGGACCGATTAATTCACCCCTCCACTTT

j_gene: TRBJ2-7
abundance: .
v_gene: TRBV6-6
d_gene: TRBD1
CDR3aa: CASSYSGTGVYEQYF
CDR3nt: TGTGCCAGCAGTTACTCGGGGACAGGGGTCTACGAGCAGTACTTC

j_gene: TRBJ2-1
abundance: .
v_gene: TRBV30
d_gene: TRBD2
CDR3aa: CAWSQGLAGRDEQFF
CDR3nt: TGTGCCTGGAGTCAAGGGCTAGCGGGACGGGATGAGCAGTTCTTC

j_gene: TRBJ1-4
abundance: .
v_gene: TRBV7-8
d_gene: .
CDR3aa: CASSRNEGEKLFF
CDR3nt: TGTGCCAGCAGCCGTAATGAGGGTGAAAAACTGTTTTTT

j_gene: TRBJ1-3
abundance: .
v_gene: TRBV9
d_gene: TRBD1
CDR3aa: CASSAGDRGINTIYF
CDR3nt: TGTGCCAGCAGCGCCGGGGACAGGGGTATAAACACCATATATTTT

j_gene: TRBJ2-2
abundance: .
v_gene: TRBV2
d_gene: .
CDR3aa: CASSRGQGGNTGELFF
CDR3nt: TGTGCCAGCAGTCGTGGGCAGGGGGGAAACACCGGGGAGCTGTTTTTT

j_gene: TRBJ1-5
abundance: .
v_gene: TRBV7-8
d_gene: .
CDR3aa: CASSLAGGDQPQHF
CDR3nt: TGTGCCAGCAGCTTAGCAGGGGGTGATCAGCCCCAGCATTTT

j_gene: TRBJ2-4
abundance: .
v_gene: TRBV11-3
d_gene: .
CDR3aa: CASSSRGHQHF
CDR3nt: TGTGCCAGCAGCTCGCGGGGTCATCAGCACTTC

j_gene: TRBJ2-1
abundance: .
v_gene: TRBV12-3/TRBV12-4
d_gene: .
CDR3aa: CASSLRDEQFF
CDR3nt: TGTGCCAGCAGTTTGAGGGATGAGCAGTTCTTC

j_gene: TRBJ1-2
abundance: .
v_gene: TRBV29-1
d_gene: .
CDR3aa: CSVGNDGYTF
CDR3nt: TGCAGCGTCGGGAATGATGGCTACACCTTC

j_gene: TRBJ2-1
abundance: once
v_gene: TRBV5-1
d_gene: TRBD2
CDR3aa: CASSLDPFPGTRGYNEQFF
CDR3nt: TGCGCCAGCAGCTTGGATCCCTTTCCCGGGACTAGGGGCTACAATGAGCAGTTCTTC

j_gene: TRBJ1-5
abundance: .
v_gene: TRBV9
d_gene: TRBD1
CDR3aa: CASSVGGGWNQPQHF
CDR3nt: TGTGCCAGCAGCGTAGGAGGGGGCTGGAATCAGCCCCAGCATTTT

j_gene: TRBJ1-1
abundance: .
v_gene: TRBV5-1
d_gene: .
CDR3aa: CASSEPEPGTEAFF
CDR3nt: TGCGCCAGCAGCGAACCCGAGCCGGGCACTGAAGCTTTCTTT

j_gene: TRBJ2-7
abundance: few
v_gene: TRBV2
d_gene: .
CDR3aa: CASSEVGGAEQYF
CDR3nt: TGTGCCAGCAGTGAAGTTGGGGGGGCCGAGCAGTACTTC

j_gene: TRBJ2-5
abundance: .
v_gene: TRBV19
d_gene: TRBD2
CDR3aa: CASSPRRTSGGQETQYF
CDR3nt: TGTGCCAGTAGTCCTCGTAGGACTAGCGGGGGCCAAGAGACCCAGTACTTC

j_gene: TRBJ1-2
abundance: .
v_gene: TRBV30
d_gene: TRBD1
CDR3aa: CALFRDRALIYGYTF
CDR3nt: TGTGCCCTTTTCCGGGACAGGGCCCTAATCTATGGCTACACCTTC

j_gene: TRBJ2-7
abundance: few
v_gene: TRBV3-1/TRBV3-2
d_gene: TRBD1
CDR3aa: CASSPRDRGYEQYF
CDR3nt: TGTGCCAGCAGCCCGAGGGACAGGGGCTACGAGCAGTACTTC

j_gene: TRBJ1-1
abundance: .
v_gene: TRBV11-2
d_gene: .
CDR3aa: CASTRRRGRPWGRGPEAFF
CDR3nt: TGTGCCAGCACCCGCCGGCGGGGGCGGCCGTGGGGTCGTGGACCTGAAGCTTTCTTT

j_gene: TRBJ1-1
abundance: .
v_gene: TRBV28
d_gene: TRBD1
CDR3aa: CASRRSGTGGGNTEAFF
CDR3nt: TGTGCCAGCAGGCGGTCCGGGACAGGGGGGGGTAACACTGAAGCTTTCTTT

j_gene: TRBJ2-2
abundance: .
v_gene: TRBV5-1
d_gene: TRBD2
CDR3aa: CASSLGLAGSGELFF
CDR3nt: TGCGCCAGCAGCTTGGGACTAGCGGGGTCCGGGGAGCTGTTTTTT

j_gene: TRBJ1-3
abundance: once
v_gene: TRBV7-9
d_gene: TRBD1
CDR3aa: CASSWPGQVFSGNTIYF
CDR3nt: TGTGCCAGCAGTTGGCCGGGACAGGTATTCTCTGGAAACACCATATATTTT

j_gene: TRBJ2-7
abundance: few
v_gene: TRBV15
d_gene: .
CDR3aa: CATGGAAPYEQYF
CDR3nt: TGTGCCACCGGAGGGGCTGCCCCCTACGAGCAGTACTTC

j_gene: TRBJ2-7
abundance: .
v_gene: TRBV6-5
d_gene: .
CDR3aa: CASSYLEEQYF
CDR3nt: TGTGCCAGCAGTTACCTCGAGGAGCAGTACTTC

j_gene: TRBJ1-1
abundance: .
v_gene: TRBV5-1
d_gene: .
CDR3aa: CASRRFQGTGTEAFF
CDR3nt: TGCGCCAGCAGACGTTTTCAGGGGACGGGAACTGAAGCTTTCTTT

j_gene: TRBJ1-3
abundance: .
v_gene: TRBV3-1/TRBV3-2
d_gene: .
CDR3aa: CASGRASGNTIYF
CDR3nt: TGTGCCAGCGGCAGGGCCTCTGGAAACACCATATATTTT

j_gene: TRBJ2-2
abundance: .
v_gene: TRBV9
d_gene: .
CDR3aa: CASSPRVSNTGELFF
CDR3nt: TGTGCCAGCAGCCCCCGGGTTTCGAACACCGGGGAGCTGTTTTTT

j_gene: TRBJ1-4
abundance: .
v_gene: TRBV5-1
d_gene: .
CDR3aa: CASSLRGTNEKLFF
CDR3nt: TGCGCCAGCAGCTTGCGGGGAACTAATGAAAAACTGTTTTTT

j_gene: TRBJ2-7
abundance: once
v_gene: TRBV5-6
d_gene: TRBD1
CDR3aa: CASSFWGTGFEQYF
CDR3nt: TGTGCCAGCAGCTTCTGGGGGACAGGGTTCGAGCAGTACTTC